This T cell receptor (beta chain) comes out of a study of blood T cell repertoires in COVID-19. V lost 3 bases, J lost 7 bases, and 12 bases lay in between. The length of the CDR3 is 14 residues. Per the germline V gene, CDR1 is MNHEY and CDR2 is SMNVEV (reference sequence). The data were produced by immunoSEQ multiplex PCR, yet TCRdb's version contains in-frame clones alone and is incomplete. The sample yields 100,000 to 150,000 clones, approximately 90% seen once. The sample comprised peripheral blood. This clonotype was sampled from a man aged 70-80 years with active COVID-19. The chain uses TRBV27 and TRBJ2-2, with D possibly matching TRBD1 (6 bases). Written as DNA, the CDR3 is TGTGCCAGCAGTTTGGTCAGGGGAATCGGGGAGCTGTTTTTT. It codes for CASSLVRGIGELFF.